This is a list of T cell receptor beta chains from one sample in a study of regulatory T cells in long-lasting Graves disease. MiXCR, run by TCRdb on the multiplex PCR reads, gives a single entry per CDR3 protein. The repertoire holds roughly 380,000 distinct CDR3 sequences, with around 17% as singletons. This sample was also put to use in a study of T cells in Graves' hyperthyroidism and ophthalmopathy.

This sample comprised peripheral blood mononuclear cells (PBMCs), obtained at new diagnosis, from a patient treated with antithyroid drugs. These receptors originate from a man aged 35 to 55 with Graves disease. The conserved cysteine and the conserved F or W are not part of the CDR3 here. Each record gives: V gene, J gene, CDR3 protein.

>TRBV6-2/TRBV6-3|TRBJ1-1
ASSERGGQRRAF
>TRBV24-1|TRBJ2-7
ATSDSLRGEVGYEQY
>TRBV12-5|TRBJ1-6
ASGFGHDRDNSPLH
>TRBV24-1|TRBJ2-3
ATSDPGDSPTDTQY
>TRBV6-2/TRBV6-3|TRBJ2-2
ASSEEGQYTGELF
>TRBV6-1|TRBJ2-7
ASREFGYEQY
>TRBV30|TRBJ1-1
AWRQGRNTEAF
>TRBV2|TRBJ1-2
ASSVTGDYGYT
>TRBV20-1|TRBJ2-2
SAKDRVTGELF
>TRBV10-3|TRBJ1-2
AIRDRVDYGDT
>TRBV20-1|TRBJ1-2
SARDLGLGYT
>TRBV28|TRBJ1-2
ASSLRQGFAYGYT
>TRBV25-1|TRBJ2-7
ASSDDRVYEQY
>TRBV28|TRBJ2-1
ASQYLAEQF
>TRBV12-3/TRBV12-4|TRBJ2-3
ASSLTSGSLGDTQY
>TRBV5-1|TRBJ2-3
ASSLDGLGTDTQY
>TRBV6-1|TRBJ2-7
ASRRDLGEYEQY
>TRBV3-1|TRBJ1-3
ASSPRQAGNTIY
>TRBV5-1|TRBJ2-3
ASTLLAPGTDTQY
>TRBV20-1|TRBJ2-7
SAPGTGVGYEQY
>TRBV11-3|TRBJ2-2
ASKGQTNTGELF
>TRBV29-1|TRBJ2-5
SAGKQLETQY
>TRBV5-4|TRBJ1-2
ASMATGGRGYT
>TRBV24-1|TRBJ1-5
ATSDSAGGSNQPQH
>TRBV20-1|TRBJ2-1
SARVVLTNEQF
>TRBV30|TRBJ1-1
AWSRDRVLNTEAF
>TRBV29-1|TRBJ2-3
SVEVTGTGGADTQY
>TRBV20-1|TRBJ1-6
SARDKGDNSPLH
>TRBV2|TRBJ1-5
ASTPTGISNQPQH
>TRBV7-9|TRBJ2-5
ASSFGTSGGGRTQY
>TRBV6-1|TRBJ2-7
ASRLGHLYEQY
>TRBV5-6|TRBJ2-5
ASSLAGSGINQETQY
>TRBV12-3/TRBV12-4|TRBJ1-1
ASSRLVWGLNTEAF
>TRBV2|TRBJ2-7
AVGRVLTYEQY
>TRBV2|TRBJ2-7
ASSLDKSEQY
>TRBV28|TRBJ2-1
ASSSDDAASYNEQF
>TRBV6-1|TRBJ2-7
ASSGVWGGGPYEQY
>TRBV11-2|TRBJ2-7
ASRSGVEQY
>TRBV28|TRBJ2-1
ASSPRGGGSGYNEQF
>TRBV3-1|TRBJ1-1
ASSVTGYTEAF
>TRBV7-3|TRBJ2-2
ASSLTRENTGELF
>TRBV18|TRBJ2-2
ASSPPSVTGELF
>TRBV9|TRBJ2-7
ASSVTSGGREQY
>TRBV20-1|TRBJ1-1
SARGRSAGGTEAF
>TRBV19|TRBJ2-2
ASSGGPAGELF
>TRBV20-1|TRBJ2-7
SADGQGINEQY
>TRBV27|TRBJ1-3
ASKQVDGNTIY
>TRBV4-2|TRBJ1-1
ASSRGGGEIEAF
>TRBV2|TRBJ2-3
ASSSFRTLSTDTQY